The clone carrying this T cell receptor beta chain appeared many times. This entry belongs to a study of spatial heterogeneity in lung cancer. Each TCR cDNA molecule bore a unique molecular identifier. TCRdb independently ran MiXCR on the 5' RACE reads; one entry per CDR3 protein. In the table there are about 70,000 distinct CDR3 sequences, roughly 8.9% of which are singletons. Time point here: blood at routine non-recurrence follow-up after resection. Germline V gene data show CDR1 as SGHNT and CDR2 as YYREEE (reference sequence). The CDR3 spans 15 residues. The V gene lost 1 base and the J gene lost 3 bases, with 12 bases spanning the gap.

This sequence joins TRBV5-4 and TRBJ2-3, with D possibly being TRBD1 (6 bases). The receptor's source is a female donor with early-stage non-small cell lung cancer. Sequenced material: PBMCs, taken at follow-up. The CDR3 protein is CASSLKTGVTDTQYF. The CDR3 region has the DNA TGTGCCAGCAGCTTGAAGACAGGAGTTACAGATACGCAGTATTTT.